This T cell receptor beta chain originates from a study of T cell clonotyping in hematopoietic cell transplantation. Some clones are missing from TCRdb's copy, which holds only in-frame ones; the method was immunoSEQ multiplex PCR. The table records around 25,000 clones, approximately 96% of them present only once. Concerning this clone itself: Antigen: not known.

Study-wide results and limits: Few recipient clonotypes overlapped donors; over 95% were de novo at given depth. Higher Inverse Simpson Index values in graft donor and pretransplant recipient predicted broader posttransplant TCR diversity. Pathologically expanded recipient clonotypes increased progressively from day 30 to day 180 as diversity fell. No sorting was done, leaving CD4 and CD8 contributions mixed.

This TCR was recovered from a middle-aged man in good health. Some clones in this sample may be carry-over from other donors' samples. Sequencing was performed on peripheral blood mononuclear cells.

In nucleotides, the CDR3 is TGCGCCAGCAGCTTGGCTCTAGCGGGGGCGTCAAACACCGGGGAGCTGTTTTTT. Translated: CASSLALAGASNTGELFF. The chain employs TRBV5-1 and TRBJ2-2; 10 nucleotides line up with TRBD2. The CDR3 is 18 residues long. V trimming: 0 bases; J trimming: 2 bases; junction bases outside the gene matches: 7. Germline assignment: CDR1 SGHRS and CDR2 YFSETQ.